This TCR beta chain derives from a study of blood T cell repertoires in COVID-19. The protocol was immunoSEQ multiplex PCR, while the TCRdb copy is restricted to in-frame clones and leaves out a portion. The sample yields approximately 470,000 clones, about 90% seen once. The CDR3 is made up of 14 amino acids. CDR1 and CDR2 (germline): SNHLY, FYNNEI. The V end lost 11 bases, the J end lost 4 bases, and 17 bases lay between the germline ends. Specimen: PBMCs or T cells enriched from blood (not recorded which). The origin of this receptor is a young woman who had recovered from COVID-19. The chain has TRBV2 and TRBJ1-4, with D perhaps TRBD1 (5 bases). The CDR3 DNA reads as TGTGCCGCCGCCGGCGACAGTCTTAATGAAAAACTGTTTTTT. Protein product: CAAAGDSLNEKLFF.